Listed here is a single T cell receptor beta chain. The sample belongs to a study of blood T cell repertoires in COVID-19. Turning to the study itself: Italy, Spain and the United States were the sources of the convalescent and acute COVID-19 samples. T cells, B-cell-depleted T cells, or PBMCs supplied cDNA or gDNA.

Under the authors' procedure: How many nucleated cells were present was estimated from reference gene primer amplification. Measured with immunoSEQ multiplex PCR; TCRdb has only the in-frame clones, and not every one. Clonal size and the V and J genes are those of that table, whereas D and trimming came from the DNA. The repertoire consists of under 50,000 clones, with roughly 90% occurring once and the leading ten covering about 20%. Germline values: CDR1 GTSNPN, CDR2 SVGIG (reference sequence). J gave up 0 bases and V 7 bases, and 2 bases lay outside the gene matches. The CDR3 is 13 amino acids. Sequences were obtained from peripheral blood. The receptor was derived from a man in his 70s with active COVID-19. V and J are TRBV30 and TRBJ1-3; TRBD1 matches 8 bases. In DNA, the CDR3 is TGTGCCTTTGACAGGGGCTCTGGAAACACCATATATTTT. Translating gives CAFDRGSGNTIYF.